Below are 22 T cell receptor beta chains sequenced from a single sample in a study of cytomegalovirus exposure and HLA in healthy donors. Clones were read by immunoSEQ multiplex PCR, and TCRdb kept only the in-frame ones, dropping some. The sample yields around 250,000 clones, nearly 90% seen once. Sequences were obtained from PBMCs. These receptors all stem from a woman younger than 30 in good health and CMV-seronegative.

The CDR3 loop reads CASSLFLRDNEQFF. CDR3 DNA sequence: TGTGCCAGCAGCTTGTTTTTGAGAGACAATGAGCAGTTCTTC. The chain links TRBV7-9 to TRBJ2-1; no definite D call. CDR3 length: 14 residues. V dropped 3 bases and J dropped 5 bases, with 11 bases sitting between them. Germline loops: CDR1 SEHNR, CDR2 FQNEAQ (reference sequence).

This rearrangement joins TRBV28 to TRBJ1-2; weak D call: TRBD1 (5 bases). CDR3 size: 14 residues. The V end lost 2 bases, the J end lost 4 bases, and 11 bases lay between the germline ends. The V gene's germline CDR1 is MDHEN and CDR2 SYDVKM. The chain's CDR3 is CASSLGQGSYGYTF. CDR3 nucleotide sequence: TGTGCCAGCAGTTTAGGTCAGGGATCCTATGGCTACACCTTC.

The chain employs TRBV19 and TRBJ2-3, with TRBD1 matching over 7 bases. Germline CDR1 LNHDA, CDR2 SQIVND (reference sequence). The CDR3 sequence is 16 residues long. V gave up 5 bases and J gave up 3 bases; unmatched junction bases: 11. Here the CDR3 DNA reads TGTGCCAGTAGTCCGCGGACAGGAGGCAGGACAGATACGCAGTATTTT. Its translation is CASSPRTGGRTDTQYF.

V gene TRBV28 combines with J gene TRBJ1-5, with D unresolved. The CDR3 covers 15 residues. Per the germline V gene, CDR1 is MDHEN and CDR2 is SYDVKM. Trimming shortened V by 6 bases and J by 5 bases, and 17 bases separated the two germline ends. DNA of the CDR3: TGTGCCAGCAGACGACCCCGGCGGCGTGATCAGCCCCAGCATTTT. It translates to CASRRPRRRDQPQHF.

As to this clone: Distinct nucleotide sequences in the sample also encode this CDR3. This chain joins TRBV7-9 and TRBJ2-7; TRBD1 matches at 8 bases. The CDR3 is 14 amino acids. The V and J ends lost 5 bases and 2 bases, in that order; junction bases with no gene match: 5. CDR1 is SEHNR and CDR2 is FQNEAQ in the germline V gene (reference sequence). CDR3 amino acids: CASSPRQGTYEQYF. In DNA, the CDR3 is TGTGCCAGCAGCCCCCGACAGGGGACCTACGAGCAGTACTTC.

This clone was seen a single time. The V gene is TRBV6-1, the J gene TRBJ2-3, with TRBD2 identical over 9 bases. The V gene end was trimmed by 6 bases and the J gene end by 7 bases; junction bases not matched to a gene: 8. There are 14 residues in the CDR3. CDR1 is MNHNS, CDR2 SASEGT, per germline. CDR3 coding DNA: TGTGCCAGCAGGGGAACTAGCGGGCAAAATACGCAGTATTTT. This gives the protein CASRGTSGQNTQYF.

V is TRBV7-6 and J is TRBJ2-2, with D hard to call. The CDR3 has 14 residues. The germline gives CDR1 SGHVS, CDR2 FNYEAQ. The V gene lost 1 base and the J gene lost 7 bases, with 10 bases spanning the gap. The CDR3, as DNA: TGTGCCAGCAGCTTAGGCCCTTTGAGCGGGGAGCTGTTTTTT. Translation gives CASSLGPLSGELFF.

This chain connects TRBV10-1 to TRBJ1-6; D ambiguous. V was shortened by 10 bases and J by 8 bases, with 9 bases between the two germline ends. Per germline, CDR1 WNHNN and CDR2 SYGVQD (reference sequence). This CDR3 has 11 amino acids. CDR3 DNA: TGCGCCACCCGAGAGGATTCACCCCTCCACTTT. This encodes CATREDSPLHF.

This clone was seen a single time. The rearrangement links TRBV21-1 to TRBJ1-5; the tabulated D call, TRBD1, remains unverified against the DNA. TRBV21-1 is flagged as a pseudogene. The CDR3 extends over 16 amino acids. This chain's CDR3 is CASSPKIPGGNQPQHF. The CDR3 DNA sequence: TGTGCCAGCAGCCCCAAGATCCCAGGGGGCAATCAGCCCCAGCATTTT.

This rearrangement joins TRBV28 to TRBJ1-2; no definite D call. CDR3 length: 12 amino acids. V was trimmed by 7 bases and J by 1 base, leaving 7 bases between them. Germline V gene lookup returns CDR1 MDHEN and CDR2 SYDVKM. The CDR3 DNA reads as TGTGCCAGCACCCCCGGTAACTATGGCTACACCTTC. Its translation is CASTPGNYGYTF.

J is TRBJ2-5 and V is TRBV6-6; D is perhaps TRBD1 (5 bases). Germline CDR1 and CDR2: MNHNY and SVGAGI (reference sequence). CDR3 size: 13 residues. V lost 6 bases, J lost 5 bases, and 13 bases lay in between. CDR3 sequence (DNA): TGTGCCAGCAGCCCCAGGGTGTCCGAGACCCAGTACTTC. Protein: CASSPRVSETQYF.

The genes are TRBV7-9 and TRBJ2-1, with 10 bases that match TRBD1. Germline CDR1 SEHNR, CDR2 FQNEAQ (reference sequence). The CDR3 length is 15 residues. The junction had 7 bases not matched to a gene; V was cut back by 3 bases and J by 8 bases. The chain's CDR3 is CASSFTGTGVHEQFF. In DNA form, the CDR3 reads TGTGCCAGCAGCTTTACCGGGACAGGGGTGCATGAGCAGTTCTTC. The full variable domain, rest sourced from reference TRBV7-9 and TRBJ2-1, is DTGVSQNPRHKITKRGQNVTFRCDPISEHNRLYWYRQTLGQGPEFLTYFQNEAQLEKSRLLSDRFSAERPKGSFSTLEIQRTEQGDSAMYLCASSFTGTGVHEQFFGPGTRLTVL.

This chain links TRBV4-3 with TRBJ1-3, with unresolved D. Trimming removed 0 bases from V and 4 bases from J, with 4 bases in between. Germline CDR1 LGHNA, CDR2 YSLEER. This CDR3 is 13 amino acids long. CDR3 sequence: CASSQETGNTIYF. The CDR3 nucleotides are TGCGCCAGCAGCCAAGAAACAGGAAACACCATATATTTT.

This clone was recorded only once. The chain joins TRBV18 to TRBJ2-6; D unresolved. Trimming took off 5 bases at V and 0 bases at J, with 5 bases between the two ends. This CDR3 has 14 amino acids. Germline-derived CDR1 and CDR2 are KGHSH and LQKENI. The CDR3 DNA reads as TGTGCCAGCTCAACTGGCTCTGGGGCCAACGTCCTGACTTTC. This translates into CASSTGSGANVLTF.

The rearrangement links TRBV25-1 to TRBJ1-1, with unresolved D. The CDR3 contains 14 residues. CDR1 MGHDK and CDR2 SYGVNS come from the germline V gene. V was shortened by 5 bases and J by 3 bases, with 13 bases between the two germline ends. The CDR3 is CASSSQRAYTEAFF. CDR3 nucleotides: TGTGCCAGCAGTTCGCAAAGAGCTTACACTGAAGCTTTCTTT.

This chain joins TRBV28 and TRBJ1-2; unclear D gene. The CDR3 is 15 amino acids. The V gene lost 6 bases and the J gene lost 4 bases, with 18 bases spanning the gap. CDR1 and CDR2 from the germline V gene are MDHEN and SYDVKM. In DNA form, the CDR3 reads TGTGCCAGCAGGCTCTCGGCGGCGGGATCCTATGGCTACACCTTC. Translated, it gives CASRLSAAGSYGYTF.

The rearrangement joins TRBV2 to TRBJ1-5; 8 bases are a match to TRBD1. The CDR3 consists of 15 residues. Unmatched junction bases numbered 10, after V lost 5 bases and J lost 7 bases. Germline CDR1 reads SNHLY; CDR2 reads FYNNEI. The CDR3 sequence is CASSPTGAGVQPQHF. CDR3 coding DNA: TGTGCCAGCAGTCCGACAGGGGCAGGTGTCCAGCCCCAGCATTTT.

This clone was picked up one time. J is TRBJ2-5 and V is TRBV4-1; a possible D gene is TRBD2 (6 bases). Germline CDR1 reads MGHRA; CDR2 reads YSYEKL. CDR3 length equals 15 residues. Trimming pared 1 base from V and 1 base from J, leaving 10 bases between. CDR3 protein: CASSQVAGTQETQYF. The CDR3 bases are TGCGCCAGCAGCCAAGTTGCGGGAACCCAAGAGACCCAGTACTTC.

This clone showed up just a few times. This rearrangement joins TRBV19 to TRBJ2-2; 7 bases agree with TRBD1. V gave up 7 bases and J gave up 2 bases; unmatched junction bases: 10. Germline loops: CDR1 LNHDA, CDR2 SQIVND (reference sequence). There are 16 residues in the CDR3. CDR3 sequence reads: CASTVAGTVNTGELFF. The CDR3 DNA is TGTGCCAGTACCGTAGCCGGGACAGTCAACACCGGGGAGCTGTTTTTT.

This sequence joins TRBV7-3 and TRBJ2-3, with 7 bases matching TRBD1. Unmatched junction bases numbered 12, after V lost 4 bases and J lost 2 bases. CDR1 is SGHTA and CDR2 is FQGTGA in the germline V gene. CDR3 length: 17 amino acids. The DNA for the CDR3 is TGTGCCAGCAGCTCCCTCATCGGGACAGAGATCACAGATACGCAGTATTTT. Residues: CASSSLIGTEITDTQYF.

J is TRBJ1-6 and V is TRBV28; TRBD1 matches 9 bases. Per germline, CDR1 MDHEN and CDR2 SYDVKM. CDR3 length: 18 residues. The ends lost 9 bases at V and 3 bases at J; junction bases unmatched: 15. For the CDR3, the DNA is TGTGCCAGTAAACCCGGGACAGGGACCGTCCTCTATAATTCACCCCTCCACTTT. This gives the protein CASKPGTGTVLYNSPLHF.

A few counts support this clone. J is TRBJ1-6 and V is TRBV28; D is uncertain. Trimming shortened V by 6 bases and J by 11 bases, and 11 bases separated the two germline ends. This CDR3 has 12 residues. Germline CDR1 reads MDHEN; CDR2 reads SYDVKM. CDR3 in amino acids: CASSLPQTPLHF. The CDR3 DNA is TGTGCCAGCAGCCTTCCCCAGACACCCCTCCACTTT. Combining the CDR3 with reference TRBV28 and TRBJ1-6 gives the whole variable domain DVKVTQSSRYLVKRTGEKVFLECVQDMDHENMFWYRQDPGLGLRLIYFSYDVKMKEKGDIPEGYSVSREKKERFSLILESASTNQTSMYLCASSLPQTPLHFGNGTRLTVT.